A single sample is the source of the 25 T cell receptor beta chains below, sequenced in a study of blood T cell repertoires in COVID-19 (dated by TCRdb to 2020 to 2021). Library preparation used the immunoSEQ multiplex PCR assay. TCRdb took this table from immuneACCESS and kept in-frame rearrangements with V and J called. Such tables lack part of the clones; where checked against another copy, unresolved V genes explain under half of the gap, and the rest is unexplained. The table for this sample lists 50,000 to 65,000 clones; 90% to 95% of them were counted only once. The ten largest clones take up 4.5% to 5.5% of the sample. The sequencing sample was made of peripheral blood. These receptors all come from a man in his forties or fifties with active COVID-19.

The gene calls are TRBV18 and TRBJ1-1; D is perhaps TRBD1 (6 bases). CDR1 is KGHSH and CDR2 is LQKENI in the germline V gene. The CDR3 contains 12 residues. Trimming removed 3 bases from V and 8 bases from J, with 10 bases in between. The CDR3 sequence is CASSPSDREAFF. CDR3 sequence (DNA): TGTGCCAGCTCACCCTCCGACAGGGAAGCTTTCTTT.

The chain recombines TRBV29-1 with TRBJ2-5; 9 bases fit TRBD2. Germline CDR1 and CDR2: SQVTM and ANQGSEA. The trim removed 5 bases at V and 5 bases at J, leaving 9 bases unmatched. The length of the CDR3 is 14 residues. CDR3 amino acids: CSVPAAGGRETQYF. CDR3 sequence (DNA): TGCAGCGTTCCAGCAGCGGGAGGCCGGGAGACCCAGTACTTC.

V and J are TRBV4-1 and TRBJ1-1; 8 positions agree with TRBD1. The germline gives CDR1 MGHRA, CDR2 YSYEKL. Trimming took 5 bases from V and 6 from J; bases not matched to a gene: 5. This CDR3 contains 13 residues. The CDR3 here is CASSNGQGAEAFF. The CDR3 coding sequence is TGCGCCAGCAGCAACGGACAGGGAGCTGAAGCTTTCTTT.

V usage is TRBV7-8 and J usage is TRBJ2-7; TRBD1 is a possible D gene (6 bases). The CDR3 sequence is 12 residues long. CDR1 is SGHVS and CDR2 is FQNEAQ in the germline V gene. Trimming removed 5 bases from V and 3 bases from J, with 8 bases in between. The DNA for the CDR3 is TGTGCCAGCAGCCTACAGGGCTACGAGCAGTACTTC. Amino acids: CASSLQGYEQYF.

The chain carries TRBV11-2 and TRBJ2-1; 14 bases are shared with TRBD2. V lost 5 bases, J lost 7 bases, and 10 bases stayed unmatched. This CDR3 comprises 17 residues. The germline V gene has CDR1 SGHAT and CDR2 FQNNGV. The CDR3 coding sequence is TGTGCCAGCAGCCGGGGAGGACTAGCGGGAGGCAATAATGAGCAGTTCTTC. Amino acid sequence: CASSRGGLAGGNNEQFF.

The chain links TRBV19 to TRBJ1-1; D gene unclear. Germline V CDR1 and CDR2: LNHDA, SQIVND (reference sequence). The CDR3 covers 12 residues. The germline V and J ends were trimmed by 6 bases and 2 bases, with 7 bases remaining between them. The CDR3 nucleotides read TGTGCCAGTAGCTTCTCTAACACTGAAGCTTTCTTT. As protein: CASSFSNTEAFF.

V usage is TRBV5-1 and J usage is TRBJ2-7, with TRBD2 matching over 9 bases. Germline CDR1 is SGHRS and CDR2 is YFSETQ. The CDR3 has 15 residues. After removal of 5 bases from V and 0 bases from J, the junction contained 6 bases not matched to a gene. CDR3 bases: TGCGCCAGCAGGGCTAGCGGGAACCCCTCCTACGAGCAGTACTTC. It encodes CASRASGNPSYEQYF.

This chain links TRBV19 with TRBJ2-5; TRBD2 might be the D (5 bases). V gave up 1 base and J gave up 4 bases, with 22 bases separating them. The CDR3 runs to 18 residues. CDR1 and CDR2 from the germline V gene are LNHDA and SQIVND (reference sequence). Written as DNA, the CDR3 is TGTGCCAGTAGTATAGCCGTCACGGGGAGAGGTCGGCGAGAGACCCAGTACTTC. Protein: CASSIAVTGRGRRETQYF.

The J gene is TRBJ2-5, the V gene TRBV5-1; no clear D. Germline CDR1 is SGHRS and CDR2 is YFSETQ. V was shortened by 1 base and J by 1 base, with 8 bases between the two germline ends. There are 14 residues in the CDR3. DNA for the CDR3: TGCGCCAGCAGCTTGATCTCCCCCCAAGAGACCCAGTACTTC. This translates into CASSLISPQETQYF.

This clone was seen only once. V and J are TRBV7-9 and TRBJ2-1; TRBD2 agrees at 13 bases. The CDR3 has 19 residues. V lost 4 bases to trimming and J lost 0 bases; unmatched junction nucleotides: 9. CDR1 is SEHNR, CDR2 FQNEAQ, per germline (reference sequence). The CDR3 loop reads CASSSGLLAGGSSYNEQFF. The CDR3, as DNA: TGTGCCAGCAGCTCAGGGCTACTAGCGGGAGGGAGCTCCTACAATGAGCAGTTCTTC.

V usage is TRBV7-2 and J usage is TRBJ2-7; 13 nucleotides align to TRBD2. The CDR3 length is 16 residues. Germline V CDR1 and CDR2: SGHTA, FQGNSA. With 5 bases clipped from V and 0 bases from J, the junction kept 4 bases outside the gene matches. CDR3 sequence reads: CASSPGLAGLSYEQYF. The CDR3, as DNA: TGTGCCAGCAGCCCGGGACTAGCGGGACTCTCCTACGAGCAGTACTTC.

V usage is TRBV28 and J usage is TRBJ1-5; D unresolved. This CDR3 has 14 residues. Trimming pared 4 bases from V and 1 base from J, leaving 8 bases between. Germline assignment: CDR1 MDHEN and CDR2 SYDVKM. The DNA for the CDR3 is TGTGCCAGCAGTTGGGCAGGAAGCAATCAGCCCCAGCATTTT. Residues: CASSWAGSNQPQHF.

The chain carries TRBV15 and TRBJ1-1; D is undetermined. There are 14 residues in the CDR3. CDR1 is LNHNV, CDR2 YYDKDF, per germline (reference sequence). The V end lost 7 bases, the J end lost 2 bases, and 14 bases lay between the germline ends. The CDR3 reads CATKSKTFNTEAFF. For the CDR3, the DNA is TGTGCCACCAAGTCGAAGACATTCAACACTGAAGCTTTCTTT. Filled out from reference TRBV15 and TRBJ1-1, the complete variable domain reads DAMVIQNPRYQVTQFGKPVTLSCSQTLNHNVMYWYQQKSSQAPKLLFHYYDKDFNNEADTPDNFQSRRPNTSFCFLDIRSPGLGDTAMYLCATKSKTFNTEAFFGQGTRLTVV.

The chain links TRBV3-1 (or the pseudogene TRBV3-2) to TRBJ2-2; 12 bases line up with TRBD2. V shed 2 bases and J 7 bases; nucleotides not matched to a gene: 5. This CDR3 is 16 amino acids long. Germline V lookup: CDR1 LGHDT, CDR2 YNNKEL (reference sequence). The CDR3 region has the DNA TGTGCCAGCAGCCAAAGGACTAGCGGGAAGGTCGGGGAGCTGTTTTTT. It codes for CASSQRTSGKVGELFF.

The chain employs TRBV5-6 and TRBJ2-7; tentative D call: TRBD2 (6 bases). CDR3 length equals 15 residues. Germline loops: CDR1 SGHDT, CDR2 YYEEEE. V lost 0 bases, J lost 3 bases, and 13 bases lay in between. In DNA, the CDR3 is TGTGCCAGCAGCTTGGGGCGGAGGGCTTTCTACGAGCAGTACTTC. It encodes CASSLGRRAFYEQYF.

CDR3 DNA: TGCGCCAGCAGCTTGGAGTCTTCAGGGTCGAGTGGCTACACCTTC. It codes for CASSLESSGSSGYTF. The chain couples TRBV5-1 to TRBJ1-2, with D perhaps TRBD1 (5 bases). The CDR3 totals 15 residues. CDR1 is SGHRS, CDR2 YFSETQ, per germline. V shed 0 bases and J shed 7 bases, with 16 bases lying between them.

V usage is TRBV24-1 and J usage is TRBJ2-2, with 9 bases aligning to TRBD1. The ends lost 10 bases at V and 2 bases at J; junction bases unmatched: 13. From germline, CDR1 is KGHDR and CDR2 SFDVKD. The CDR3 is 17 amino acids. CDR3 sequence: CATRPGTGSPNTGELFF. For the CDR3, the DNA is TGTGCCACGCGTCCCGGGACAGGGAGTCCTAACACCGGGGAGCTGTTTTTT.

This chain joins TRBV28 and TRBJ2-1; D perhaps matches TRBD1 (6 bases). This CDR3 contains 16 residues. Per germline, CDR1 MDHEN and CDR2 SYDVKM. V gave up 1 base and J gave up 1 base, with 11 bases separating them. The CDR3 DNA is TGTGCCAGCAGTTTATCCACAGGGATTTCCTACAATGAGCAGTTCTTC. This codes for CASSLSTGISYNEQFF.

Concerning this clone itself: At one end, the junction sequence differs from germline, possibly due to a read error. The chain uses TRBV7-9 and TRBJ2-4, with D perhaps matching TRBD1 (7 bases). Germline CDR1 and CDR2: SEHNR and FQNEAQ (reference sequence). The CDR3 sequence is 12 residues long. The CDR3 region has the DNA TGTGCCAGCAGCTTAGCGGAGGGGGCTAGGGACTTC. This codes for CASSLAEGARDF. Full variable domain (outside the CDR3, taken from reference TRBV7-9 and TRBJ2-4): DTGVSQNPRHKITKRGQNVTFRCDPISEHNRLYWYRQTLGQGPEFLTYFQNEAQLEKSRLLSDRFSAERPKGSFSTLEIQRTEQGDSAMYLCASSLAEGARDFGAGTRLSVL.

This clone was recorded a few times. The chain uses TRBV20-1 and TRBJ1-5; perhaps TRBD1 as D (6 bases). Trimming took 3 bases from V and 7 from J, leaving 13 bases between them. Germline-derived CDR1 and CDR2 are DFQATT and SNEGSKA (reference sequence). The CDR3 sequence is 13 residues long. CDR3 nucleotides: TGCAGTGCTAGTAGGGGGGGCGAGCAGCCCCAGCATTTT. Its protein product is CSASRGGEQPQHF.

This sequence joins TRBV4-2 and TRBJ1-1; D perhaps matches TRBD1 (6 bases). This CDR3 comprises 17 residues. Trimming took off 4 bases at V and 5 bases at J, with 23 bases between the two ends. Germline values: CDR1 LGHNA, CDR2 YNFKEQ. The CDR3 coding sequence is TGTGCCAGCAGCCGACCCTCTCCCCTACAGGGTGGGACTGAAGCTTTCTTT. Translating it yields CASSRPSPLQGGTEAFF.

The chain employs TRBV6-4 and TRBJ2-5; TRBD1 agrees at 7 bases. V lost 7 bases to trimming and J lost 1 base; unmatched junction nucleotides: 3. CDR1 and CDR2 from the germline V gene are MRHNA and SNTAGT. The CDR3 covers 13 residues. The CDR3 bases are TGTGCCAGCAACGGGACAGCCCAAGAGACCCAGTACTTC. This translates into CASNGTAQETQYF.

The CDR3 loop reads CASSLAGRSRSPTNEKLFF. The CDR3 nucleotides are TGCGCCAGCAGCTTGGCCGGGAGGTCGCGATCCCCAACTAATGAAAAACTGTTTTTT. The chain has TRBV5-1 and TRBJ1-4, with D uncertain. V gave up 0 bases and J gave up 0 bases, with 18 bases separating them. Germline loops: CDR1 SGHRS, CDR2 YFSETQ. The CDR3 is 19 amino acids.

DNA for the CDR3: TGTGCCAGCAGTTTATTAAGCGGGAGGTTGGACGAGCAGTACTTC. Amino acid sequence: CASSLLSGRLDEQYF. This rearrangement joins TRBV28 to TRBJ2-7; TRBD2 matches at 9 bases. CDR1 MDHEN and CDR2 SYDVKM come from the germline V gene. This CDR3 is built from 15 residues. Unmatched junction bases numbered 6, after V lost 1 base and J lost 5 bases.

V and J are TRBV15 and TRBJ1-4; no definite D call. Germline CDR1 and CDR2: LNHNV and YYDKDF (reference sequence). Trimming left V 2 bases short and J 7 bases short, with 11 bases between. This CDR3 contains 14 residues. This CDR3 is CATSRSGESEKLFF. Here the CDR3 DNA reads TGTGCCACCAGCAGATCCGGTGAGAGTGAAAAACTGTTTTTT.